The clone carrying this TCR beta chain occurred a few times. The germline V gene has CDR1 SGHDN and CDR2 FVKESK. The length of the CDR3 is 14 residues. The ends were cut back, 0 bases at V and 7 bases at J, with 12 bases in the middle. These data come from a study of T cells after yellow fever vaccination. TCRdb independently ran MiXCR on the 5' RACE reads; one entry per CDR3 protein. The sample shows around 340,000 distinct CDR3 sequences, 8.7% of them seen only once. Here the sequenced sample was PBMCs, taken on the day of the first yellow fever vaccination. V usage is TRBV14 and J usage is TRBJ1-2; D remains ambiguous. The clonotype originates from a man between 18 and 29 years old who received the YFV17D yellow fever vaccine. This chain's CDR3 is CASSQDDRRLGYTF. For the CDR3, the DNA is TGTGCCAGCAGCCAAGACGACCGGCGCCTTGGCTACACCTTC.